This T cell receptor beta chain derives from a study of shared clonotypes between healthy human individuals. Study in general: Three plates were used per donor for CD4 naive, three for CD4 memory, two for CD8 naive and one for CD8 memory. Findings of the study overall: Compared with clonotypes that all four donors shared, non-shared clonotypes had lower generation probabilities.

As handled by the study authors: Filtering differed, since immunoSEQ gave only junction sequences and no quality scores. Clones were read by immunoSEQ multiplex PCR, and TCRdb kept only the in-frame ones, dropping some. D and trimming come from the DNA, and the V and J calls and clone size come from that table. The repertoire includes 640,000 or so clones, around 72% of them detected once, and 1.8% sits in the top ten. The sample holds one count of this clone. What it recognizes is unknown. At one boundary the junction diverges from the germline segment, which might be a read error. The CDR3 length is 16 residues. Germline V gene sequence: CDR1 MDHEN, CDR2 SYDVKM.

V is TRBV28 and J is TRBJ2-5; D unclear. This clonotype was sampled from a woman between 25 and 40 years old in good health. The specimen was memory CD4+ T cells sorted from blood. Described subset: CD45RA-negative fraction. The CDR3 nucleotides are TGTGCCAGCAGGAGGCGCACCAATATAGAAAAAGAGCCCCAGTACTTC. It translates to CASRRRTNIEKEPQYF.